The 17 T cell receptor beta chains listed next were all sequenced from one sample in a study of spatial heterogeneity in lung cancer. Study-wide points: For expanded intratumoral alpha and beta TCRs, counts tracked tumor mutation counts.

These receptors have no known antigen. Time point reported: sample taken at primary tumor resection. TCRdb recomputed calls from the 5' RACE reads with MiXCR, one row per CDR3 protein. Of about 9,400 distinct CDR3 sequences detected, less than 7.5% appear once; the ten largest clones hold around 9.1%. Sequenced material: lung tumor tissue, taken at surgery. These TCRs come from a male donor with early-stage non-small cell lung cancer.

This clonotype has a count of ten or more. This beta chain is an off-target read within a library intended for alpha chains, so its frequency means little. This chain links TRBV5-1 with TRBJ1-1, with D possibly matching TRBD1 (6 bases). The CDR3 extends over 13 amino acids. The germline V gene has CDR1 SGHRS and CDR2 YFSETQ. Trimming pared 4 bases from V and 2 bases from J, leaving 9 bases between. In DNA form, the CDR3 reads TGCGCCAGCAGCCAGGGGATAAACACTGAAGCTTTCTTT. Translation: CASSQGINTEAFF.

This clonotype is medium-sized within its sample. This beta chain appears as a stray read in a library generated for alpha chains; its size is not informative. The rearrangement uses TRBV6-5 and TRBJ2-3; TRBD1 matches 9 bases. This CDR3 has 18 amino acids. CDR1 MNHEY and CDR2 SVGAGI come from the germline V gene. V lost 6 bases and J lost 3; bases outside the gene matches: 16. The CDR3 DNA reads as TGTGCCAGCAGCTCCGGGACAGGGATGATCCGGGGGACAGATACGCAGTATTTT. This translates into CASSSGTGMIRGTDTQYF.

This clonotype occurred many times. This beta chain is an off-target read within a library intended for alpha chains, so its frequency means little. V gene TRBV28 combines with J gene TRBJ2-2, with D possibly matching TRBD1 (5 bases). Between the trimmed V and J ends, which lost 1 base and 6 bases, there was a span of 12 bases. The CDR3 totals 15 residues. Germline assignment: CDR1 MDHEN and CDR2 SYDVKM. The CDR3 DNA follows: TGTGCCAGCAGTTTATCAGGGTCTAGGTCCGGGGAGCTGTTTTTT. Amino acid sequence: CASSLSGSRSGELFF.

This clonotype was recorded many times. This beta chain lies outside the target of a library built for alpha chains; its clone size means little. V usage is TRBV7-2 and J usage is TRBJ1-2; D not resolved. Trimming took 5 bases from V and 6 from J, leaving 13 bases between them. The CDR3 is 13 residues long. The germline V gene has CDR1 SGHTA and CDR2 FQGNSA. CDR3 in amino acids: CASSRSFGDGYTF. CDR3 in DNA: TGTGCCAGCAGCAGGAGCTTCGGGGATGGCTACACCTTC.

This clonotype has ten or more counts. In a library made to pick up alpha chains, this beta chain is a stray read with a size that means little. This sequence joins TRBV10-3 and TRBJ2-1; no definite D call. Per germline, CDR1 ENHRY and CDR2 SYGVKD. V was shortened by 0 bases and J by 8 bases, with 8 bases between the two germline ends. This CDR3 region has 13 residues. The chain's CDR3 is CAISESWVDEQFF. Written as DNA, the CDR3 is TGTGCCATCAGTGAGTCTTGGGTTGATGAGCAGTTCTTC.

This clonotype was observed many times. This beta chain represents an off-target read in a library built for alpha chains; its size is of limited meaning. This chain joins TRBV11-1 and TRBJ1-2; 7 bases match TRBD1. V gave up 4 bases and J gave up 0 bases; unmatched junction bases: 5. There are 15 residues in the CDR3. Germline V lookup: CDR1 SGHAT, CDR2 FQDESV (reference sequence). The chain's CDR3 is CASSSRQGANYGYTF. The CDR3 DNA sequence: TGTGCCAGCAGCTCTCGACAGGGAGCTAACTATGGCTACACCTTC.

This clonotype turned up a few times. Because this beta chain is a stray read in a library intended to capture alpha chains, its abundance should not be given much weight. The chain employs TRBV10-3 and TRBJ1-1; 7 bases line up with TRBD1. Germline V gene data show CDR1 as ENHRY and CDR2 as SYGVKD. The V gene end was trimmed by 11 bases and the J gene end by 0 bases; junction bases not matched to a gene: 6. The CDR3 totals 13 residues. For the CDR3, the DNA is TGTGCCGCCCGACAGGGCCTGAACACTGAAGCTTTCTTT. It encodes CAARQGLNTEAFF.

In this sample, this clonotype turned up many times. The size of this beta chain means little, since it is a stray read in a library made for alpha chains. CDR3 protein: CASSQGQGVRKLFF. In DNA form, the CDR3 reads TGTGCCAGCAGCCAGGGACAGGGGGTAAGAAAACTGTTTTTT. The V and J genes are TRBV27 and TRBJ1-4, with 11 bases fitting TRBD1. Germline-derived CDR1 and CDR2 are MNHEY and SMNVEV (reference sequence). Trimming took 6 bases from V and 10 from J; bases not matched to a gene: 7. The CDR3 is 14 amino acids.

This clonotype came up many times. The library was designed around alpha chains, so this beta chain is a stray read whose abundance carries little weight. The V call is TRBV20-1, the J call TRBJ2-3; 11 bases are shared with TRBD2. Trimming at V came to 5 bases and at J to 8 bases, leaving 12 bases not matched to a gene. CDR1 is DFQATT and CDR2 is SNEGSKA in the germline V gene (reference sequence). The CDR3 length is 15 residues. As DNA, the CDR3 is TGCAGTGCTGGGACTAGCGGTCCAGGGGGAGGTACGCAGTATTTT. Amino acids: CSAGTSGPGGGTQYF.

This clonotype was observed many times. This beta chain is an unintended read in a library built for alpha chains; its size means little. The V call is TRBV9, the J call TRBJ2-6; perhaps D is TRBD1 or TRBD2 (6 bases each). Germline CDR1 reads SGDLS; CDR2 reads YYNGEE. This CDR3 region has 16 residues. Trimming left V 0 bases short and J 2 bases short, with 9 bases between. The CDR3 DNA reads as TGTGCCAGCAGCGTAGACGGGGGCACTGGGGCCAACGTCCTGACTTTC. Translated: CASSVDGGTGANVLTF.

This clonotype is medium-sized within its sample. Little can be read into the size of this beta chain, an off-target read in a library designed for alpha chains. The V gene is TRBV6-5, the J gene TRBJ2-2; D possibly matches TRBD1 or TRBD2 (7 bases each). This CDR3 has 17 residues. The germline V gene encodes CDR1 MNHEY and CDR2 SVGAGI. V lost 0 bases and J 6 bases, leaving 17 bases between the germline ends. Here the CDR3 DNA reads TGTGCCAGCAGTTACTCCTGGGGAGGGGGCGCTTCCGGGGAGCTGTTTTTT. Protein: CASSYSWGGGASGELFF.

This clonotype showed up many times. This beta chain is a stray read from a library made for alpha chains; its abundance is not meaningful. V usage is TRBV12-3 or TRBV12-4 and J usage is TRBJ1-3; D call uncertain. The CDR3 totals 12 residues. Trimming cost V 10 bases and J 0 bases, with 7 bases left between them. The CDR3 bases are TGTGCCACCTCGTACTCTGGAAACACCATATATTTT. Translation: CATSYSGNTIYF.

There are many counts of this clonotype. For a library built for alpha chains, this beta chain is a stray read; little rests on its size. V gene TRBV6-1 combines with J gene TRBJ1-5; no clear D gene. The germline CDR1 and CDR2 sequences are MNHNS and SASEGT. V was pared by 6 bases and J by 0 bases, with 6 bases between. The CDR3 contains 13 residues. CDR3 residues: CASRLDSNQPQHF. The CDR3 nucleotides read TGTGCCAGCAGGTTGGATAGCAATCAGCCCCAGCATTTT.

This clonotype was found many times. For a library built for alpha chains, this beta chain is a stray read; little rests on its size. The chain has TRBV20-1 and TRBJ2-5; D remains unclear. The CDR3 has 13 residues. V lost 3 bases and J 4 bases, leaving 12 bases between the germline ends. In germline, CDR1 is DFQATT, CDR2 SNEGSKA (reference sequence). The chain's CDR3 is CSASFNRRETQYF. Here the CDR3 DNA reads TGCAGTGCTAGCTTTAACAGAAGAGAGACCCAGTACTTC.

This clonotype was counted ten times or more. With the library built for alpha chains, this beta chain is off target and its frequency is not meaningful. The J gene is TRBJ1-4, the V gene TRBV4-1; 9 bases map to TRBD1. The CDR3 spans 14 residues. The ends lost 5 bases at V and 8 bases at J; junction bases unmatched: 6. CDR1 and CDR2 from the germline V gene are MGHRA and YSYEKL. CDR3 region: CASSSRTGAEKLFF. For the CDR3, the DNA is TGCGCCAGCAGCTCCCGGACAGGGGCCGAAAAACTGTTTTTT.

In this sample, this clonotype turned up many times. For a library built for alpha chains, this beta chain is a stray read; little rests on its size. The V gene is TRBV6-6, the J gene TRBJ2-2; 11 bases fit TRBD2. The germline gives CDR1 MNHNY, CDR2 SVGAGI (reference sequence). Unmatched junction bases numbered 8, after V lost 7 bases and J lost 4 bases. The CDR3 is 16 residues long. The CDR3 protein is CASISRSGGATGELFF. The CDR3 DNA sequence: TGTGCCAGCATTTCTCGTAGCGGGGGGGCCACCGGGGAGCTGTTTTTT.

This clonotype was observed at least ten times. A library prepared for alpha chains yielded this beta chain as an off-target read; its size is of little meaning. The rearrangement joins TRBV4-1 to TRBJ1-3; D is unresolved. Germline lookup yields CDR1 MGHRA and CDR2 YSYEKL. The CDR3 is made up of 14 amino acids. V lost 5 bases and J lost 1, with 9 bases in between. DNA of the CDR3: TGCGCCAGCAGCAAGCCAGGTTCTGGAAACACCATATATTTT. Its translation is CASSKPGSGNTIYF.